This T cell receptor beta chain was retrieved from a study of blood T cell repertoires in COVID-19. About the research overall: The origin of the acute and convalescent COVID-19 samples was the United States, Italy and Spain. Sample material is recorded as cDNA or gDNA derived from T cells, B-cell-depleted T cells, or PBMCs.

At least ten counts were recorded for this clone. Per the study methods: How many nucleated cells were present was estimated from reference gene primer amplification. Clones were sequenced by immunoSEQ multiplex PCR, and TCRdb holds only the in-frame ones, with some missing. V and J calls plus clone size are reproduced from that table; the DNA served to infer D and trimming. The sample has approximately 260,000 clones, over 65% seen once; the top ten hold over 4.5%. Germline V gives CDR1 SGHRS, CDR2 YFSETQ. The CDR3 is 14 residues long. Unmatched junction bases numbered 10, after V lost 4 bases and J lost 7 bases.

This clonotype was sampled from a man in his 60s who had recovered from COVID-19. The chain joins TRBV5-1 to TRBJ1-2, with 7 positions matching TRBD1. Sample: peripheral blood. The CDR3 DNA reads as TGCGCCAGCAGCCCTGGACAGGAGGGAAGTGGCTACACCTTC. Translated: CASSPGQEGSGYTF.